What follows are 21 T cell receptor beta chains derived from one specimen sequenced in a study of graft-versus-host responses after intestinal transplantation. Some clones are missing from TCRdb's copy, which holds only in-frame ones; the method was immunoSEQ multiplex PCR. The table has 45,000 to 60,000 clones, 92% seen once. Antigens of these TCRs are unknown. The specimen was unstimulated CD4+ T cells sorted from spleen or lymph node cells, collected before transplant. The receptors come from a human donor who was the organ donor for an intestinal transplant.

V usage is TRBV28 and J usage is TRBJ2-7, with unresolved D. V was cut by 3 bases and J by 6 bases, with 6 bases left in between. The germline V gene has CDR1 MDHEN and CDR2 SYDVKM. This CDR3 contains 11 residues. CDR3 loop: CASSLASEQYF. CDR3 in DNA: TGTGCCAGCAGTTTGGCGTCCGAGCAGTACTTC. Drawing the rest from reference TRBV28 and TRBJ2-7, the complete variable domain is DVKVTQSSRYLVKRTGEKVFLECVQDMDHENMFWYRQDPGLGLRLIYFSYDVKMKEKGDIPEGYSVSREKKERFSLILESASTNQTSMYLCASSLASEQYFGPGTRLTVT.

The rearrangement uses TRBV7-2 and TRBJ2-7; maybe TRBD2 (6 bases). Germline V gene lookup returns CDR1 SGHTA and CDR2 FQGNSA. This CDR3 is 14 amino acids long. The V end was cut by 3 bases, the J end by 4 bases, with 13 bases between. CDR3 in DNA: TGTGCCAGCAGCTTGGCTAGCGACGCTTACGAGCAGTACTTC. The encoded protein is CASSLASDAYEQYF.

This clone was picked up one time. This rearrangement joins TRBV7-2 to TRBJ2-7; TRBD2 matches 8 bases. The CDR3 consists of 14 residues. V dropped 2 bases and J dropped 3; count of bases not matched to a gene: 3. CDR1 and CDR2 (germline): SGHTA, FQGNSA. CDR3 DNA sequence: TGTGCCAGCAGCTTAAGGCTAGCGGGCTACGAGCAGTACTTC. This gives the protein CASSLRLAGYEQYF. The full variable domain, its missing parts supplied by reference TRBV7-2 and TRBJ2-7, is GAGVSQSPSNKVTEKGKDVELRCDPISGHTALYWYRQSLGQGLEFLIYFQGNSAPDKSGLPSDRFSAERTGGSVSTLTIQRTQQEDSAVYLCASSLRLAGYEQYFGPGTRLTVT.

The genes are TRBV28 and TRBJ2-5; no definite D call. V was clipped by 6 bases and J by 5 bases, with 7 bases between them. CDR1 and CDR2 from the germline V gene are MDHEN and SYDVKM. The CDR3 covers 11 residues. CDR3 nucleotides: TGTGCCAGCAGCCCGGCGGAGACCCAGTACTTC. This gives the protein CASSPAETQYF.

The chain has TRBV6-1 and TRBJ2-2; TRBD2 matches at 9 bases. Germline trimming cut 1 base from V and 6 bases from J; bases unmatched to any gene: 12. The CDR3 is made up of 18 amino acids. The germline V gene has CDR1 MNHNS and CDR2 SASEGT. CDR3: CASSEELREGPGAGELFF. The CDR3 DNA reads as TGTGCCAGCAGTGAAGAACTGCGGGAGGGCCCTGGCGCCGGGGAGCTGTTTTTT.

The gene calls are TRBV28 and TRBJ1-1; no definite D call. Germline assignment: CDR1 MDHEN and CDR2 SYDVKM. Trimming pared 3 bases from V and 7 bases from J, leaving 9 bases between. There are 12 residues in the CDR3. The CDR3 DNA sequence: TGTGCCAGCAGTTTGCTAGACGGTGAAGCTTTCTTT. This codes for CASSLLDGEAFF.

This chain uses TRBV4-2 with TRBJ2-1; 9 bases fit TRBD2. The length of the CDR3 is 17 residues. The V and J ends lost 0 bases and 3 bases, in that order; junction bases with no gene match: 6. The germline gives CDR1 LGHNA, CDR2 YNFKEQ. The CDR3 reads CASSQDLETSGYNEQFF. CDR3 DNA sequence: TGTGCCAGCAGCCAAGATCTCGAGACTAGCGGCTACAATGAGCAGTTCTTC.

The chain carries TRBV7-3 and TRBJ2-1, with D unresolved. This CDR3 comprises 15 residues. V shed 1 base and J shed 1 base, with 8 bases lying between them. Germline V gene data show CDR1 as SGHTA and CDR2 as FQGTGA. The CDR3 protein is CASSLRKESYNEQFF. DNA for the CDR3: TGTGCCAGCAGCTTAAGGAAGGAATCCTACAATGAGCAGTTCTTC.

The chain recombines TRBV28 with TRBJ2-3; 9 bases align to TRBD2. From germline, CDR1 is MDHEN and CDR2 SYDVKM. V shed 4 bases, J shed 4 bases, and the junction held 3 bases outside the gene matches. There are 14 residues in the CDR3. The CDR3 sequence: CASSSLAGADTQYF. The CDR3 DNA reads as TGTGCCAGCAGTTCCTTAGCGGGAGCAGATACGCAGTATTTT.

CDR3 nucleotides: TGTGCCAGCTCACCCCCGGGACTAGCGTTCTCCTACAATGAGCAGTTCTTC. Protein sequence: CASSPPGLAFSYNEQFF. The chain uses TRBV18 and TRBJ2-1; 10 bases align to TRBD2. Germline-derived CDR1 and CDR2 are KGHSH and LQKENI. The CDR3 is 17 residues long. Trimming took 3 bases from V and 0 from J; bases not matched to a gene: 5.

The gene calls are TRBV29-1 and TRBJ1-1; no clear D. Trimming removed 3 bases at V and 4 bases at J, with 15 bases between. Germline V gene data show CDR1 as SQVTM and CDR2 as ANQGSEA. CDR3 length: 14 residues. CDR3 region: CSVEVSGGSTEAFF. The CDR3 nucleotides read TGCAGCGTTGAGGTCTCAGGAGGGAGCACTGAAGCTTTCTTT.

The gene calls are TRBV19 and TRBJ1-5; a weak D match, TRBD1 (6 bases). Trimming pared 3 bases from V and 3 bases from J, leaving 12 bases between. CDR1 and CDR2 (germline): LNHDA, SQIVND (reference sequence). This CDR3 comprises 15 residues. CDR3 residues: CASSIVQGTNQPQHF. The DNA for the CDR3 is TGTGCCAGTAGTATCGTCCAGGGGACCAATCAGCCCCAGCATTTT.

V and J are TRBV7-3 and TRBJ2-3; no reliable D call. This CDR3 has 13 amino acids. V was trimmed by 5 bases and J by 6 bases, leaving 12 bases between them. Per the germline V gene, CDR1 is SGHTA and CDR2 is FQGTGA. The CDR3 DNA reads TGTGCCAGCAGCCTACAGACTTCGGATACGCAGTATTTT. It is translated as CASSLQTSDTQYF.

The CDR3 bases are TGTGCCAGCAGCCCCGGGACAGGGCCCACCGGGGAGCTGTTTTTT. Encoded protein: CASSPGTGPTGELFF. The V gene is TRBV11-3, the J gene TRBJ2-2, with 9 bases aligning to TRBD1. Germline CDR1 reads SGHNT; CDR2 reads YENEEA. The junction had 5 bases not matched to a gene; V was cut back by 5 bases and J by 4 bases. This CDR3 has 15 residues.

This chain joins TRBV19 and TRBJ1-5; TRBD1 matches at 8 bases. V shed 9 bases and J 1 base; nucleotides not matched to a gene: 14. The CDR3 has 17 residues. CDR1 is LNHDA, CDR2 SQIVND, per germline (reference sequence). The CDR3 sequence: CASRWGQDFVSNQPQHF. The CDR3 DNA sequence: TGTGCCAGCCGGTGGGGACAGGATTTTGTGAGCAATCAGCCCCAGCATTTT.

Points on this clone: One end of the junction fails to match germline, which may point to a read error. The V call is TRBV28, the J call TRBJ2-7; TRBD1 matches 8 bases. Per the germline V gene, CDR1 is MDHEN and CDR2 is SYDVKM. The CDR3 is 13 amino acids. The CDR3, as DNA: TGTGCCAGCAAGCCTCCAGGGGGCACCAGCTCGAATTTC. It encodes CASKPPGGTSSNF.

The rearrangement joins TRBV2 to TRBJ2-1; D unclear. V lost 1 base, J lost 7 bases, and 8 bases lay in between. The CDR3 has 13 residues. Germline values: CDR1 SNHLY, CDR2 FYNNEI. In DNA form, the CDR3 reads TGTGCCAGCAGTGAAGAGGGCCCTAATGAGCAGTTCTTC. Protein: CASSEEGPNEQFF.

This clone was seen a single time. The chain links TRBV9 to TRBJ1-4; 7 bases agree with TRBD1. Germline CDR1 SGDLS, CDR2 YYNGEE. The CDR3 is made up of 16 amino acids. The J segment lost 7 bases and the V segment lost 3 bases, leaving 12 bases of the junction unmatched. The CDR3 is CASSAGMTGLGEKLFF. The CDR3 DNA reads as TGTGCCAGCAGCGCAGGAATGACAGGGCTAGGTGAAAAACTGTTTTTT.

The J gene is TRBJ2-3, the V gene TRBV27, with 8 bases that match TRBD1. Germline values: CDR1 MNHEY, CDR2 SMNVEV (reference sequence). CDR3 length: 13 amino acids. Unmatched junction bases numbered 4, after V lost 7 bases and J lost 4 bases. The DNA for the CDR3 is TGTGCCAGCACCTTGACAGGGGCAGATACGCAGTATTTT. Translated, it gives CASTLTGADTQYF.

V gene TRBV6-1 combines with J gene TRBJ2-7; tentatively, D is TRBD1 (6 bases). This CDR3 contains 14 residues. Germline V lookup: CDR1 MNHNS, CDR2 SASEGT. The germline V and J ends were trimmed by 11 bases and 2 bases, with 19 bases remaining between them. The CDR3 DNA is TGTGCCTCCCAATCGAGGGACACAACCTACGAGCAGTACTTC. Translating gives CASQSRDTTYEQYF.

The gene calls are TRBV5-4 and TRBJ2-5; D gene unclear. V was clipped by 1 base and J by 1 base, with 8 bases between them. Germline V lookup: CDR1 SGHNT, CDR2 YYREEE (reference sequence). There are 14 residues in the CDR3. The DNA of the CDR3 is TGTGCCAGCAGCTTGAGAAGCTCCCAAGAGACCCAGTACTTC. Translation gives CASSLRSSQETQYF.